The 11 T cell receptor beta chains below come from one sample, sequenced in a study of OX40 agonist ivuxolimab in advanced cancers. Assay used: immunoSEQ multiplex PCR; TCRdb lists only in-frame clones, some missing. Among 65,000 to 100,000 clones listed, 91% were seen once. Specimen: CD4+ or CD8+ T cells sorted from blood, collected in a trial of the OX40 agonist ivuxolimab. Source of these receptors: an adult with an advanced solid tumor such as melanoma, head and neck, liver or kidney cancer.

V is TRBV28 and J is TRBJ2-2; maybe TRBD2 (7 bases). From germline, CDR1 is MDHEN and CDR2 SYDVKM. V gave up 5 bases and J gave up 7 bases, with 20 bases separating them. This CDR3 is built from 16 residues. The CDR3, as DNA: TGTGCCAGCAGTCGGCCCGGGACTAACAGGGACGGGGAGCTGTTTTTT. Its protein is CASSRPGTNRDGELFF.

CDR3 region: CASSLLSPGNTIYF. The CDR3 nucleotides are TGTGCCAGCAGCTTACTCTCGCCTGGAAACACCATATATTTT. The rearrangement uses TRBV7-9 and TRBJ1-3; D unresolved. The V end was cut by 2 bases, the J end by 2 bases, with 7 bases between. Germline V gene lookup returns CDR1 SEHNR and CDR2 FQNEAQ (reference sequence). The CDR3 covers 14 residues.

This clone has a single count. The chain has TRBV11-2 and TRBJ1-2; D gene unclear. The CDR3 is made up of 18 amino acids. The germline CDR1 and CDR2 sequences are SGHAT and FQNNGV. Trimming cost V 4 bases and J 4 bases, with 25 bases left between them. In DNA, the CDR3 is TGTGCCAGCAGCTCTGTCCGGGTGCGCCGCTTACGGGCCTATGGCTACACCTTC. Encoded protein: CASSSVRVRRLRAYGYTF.

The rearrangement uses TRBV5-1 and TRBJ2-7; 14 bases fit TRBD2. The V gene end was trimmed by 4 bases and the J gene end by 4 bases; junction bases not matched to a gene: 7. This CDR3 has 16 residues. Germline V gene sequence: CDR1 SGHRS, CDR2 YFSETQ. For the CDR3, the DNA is TGCGCCAGCAGCCTTACTGGGACTAGCGGGAGTTACGAGCAGTACTTC. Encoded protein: CASSLTGTSGSYEQYF.

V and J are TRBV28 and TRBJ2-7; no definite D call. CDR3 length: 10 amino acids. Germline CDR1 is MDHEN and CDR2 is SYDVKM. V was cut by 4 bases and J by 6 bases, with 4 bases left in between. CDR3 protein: CASSSGEQYF. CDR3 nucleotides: TGTGCCAGCAGTTCCGGCGAGCAGTACTTC.

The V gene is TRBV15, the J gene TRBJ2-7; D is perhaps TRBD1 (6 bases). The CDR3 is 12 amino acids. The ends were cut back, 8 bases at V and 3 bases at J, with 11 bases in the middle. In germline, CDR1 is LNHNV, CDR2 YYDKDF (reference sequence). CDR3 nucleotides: TGTGCCACCGCAGAACAGGGCTACGAGCAGTACTTC. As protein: CATAEQGYEQYF.

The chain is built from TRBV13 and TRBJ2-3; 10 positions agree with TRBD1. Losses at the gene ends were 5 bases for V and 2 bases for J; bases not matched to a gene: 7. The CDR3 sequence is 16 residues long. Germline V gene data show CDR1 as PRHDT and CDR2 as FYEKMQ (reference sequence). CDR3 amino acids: CASSRRDRGITDTQYF. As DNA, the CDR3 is TGTGCCAGCAGCAGGCGGGACAGGGGTATCACAGATACGCAGTATTTT.

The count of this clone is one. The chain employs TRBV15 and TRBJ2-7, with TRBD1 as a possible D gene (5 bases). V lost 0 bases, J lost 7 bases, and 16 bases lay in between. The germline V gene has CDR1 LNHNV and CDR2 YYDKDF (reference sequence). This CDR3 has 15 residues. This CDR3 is CATSRDPVRVEEQYF. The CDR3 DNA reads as TGTGCCACCAGCAGAGATCCGGTCAGGGTTGAAGAGCAGTACTTC. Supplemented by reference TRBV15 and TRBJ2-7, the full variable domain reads DAMVIQNPRYQVTQFGKPVTLSCSQTLNHNVMYWYQQKSSQAPKLLFHYYDKDFNNEADTPDNFQSRRPNTSFCFLDIRSPGLGDTAMYLCATSRDPVRVEEQYFGPGTRLTVT.

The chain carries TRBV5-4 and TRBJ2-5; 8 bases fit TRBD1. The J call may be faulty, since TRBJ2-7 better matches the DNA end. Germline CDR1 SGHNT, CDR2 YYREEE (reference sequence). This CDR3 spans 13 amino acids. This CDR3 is CASSSQGAYEQYF. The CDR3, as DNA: TGTGCCAGCAGCTCACAGGGGGCCTACGAGCAGTACTTC.

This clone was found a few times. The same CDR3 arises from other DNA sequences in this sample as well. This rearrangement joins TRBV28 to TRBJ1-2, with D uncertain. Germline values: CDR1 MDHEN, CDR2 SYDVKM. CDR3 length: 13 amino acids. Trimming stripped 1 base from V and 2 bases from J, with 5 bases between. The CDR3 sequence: CASSLSRNYGYTF. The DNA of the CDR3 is TGTGCCAGCAGTTTATCCAGAAACTATGGCTACACCTTC.

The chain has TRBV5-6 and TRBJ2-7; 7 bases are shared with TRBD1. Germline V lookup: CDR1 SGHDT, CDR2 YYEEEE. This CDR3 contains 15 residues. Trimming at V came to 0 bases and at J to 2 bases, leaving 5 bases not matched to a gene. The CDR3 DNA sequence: TGTGCCAGCAGCTTGGCCGGGACAGCTACCTACGAGCAGTACTTC. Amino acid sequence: CASSLAGTATYEQYF. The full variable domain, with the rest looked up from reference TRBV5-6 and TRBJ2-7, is DAGVTQSPTHLIKTRGQQVTLRCSPKSGHDTVSWYQQALGQGPQFIFQYYEEEERQRGNFPDRFSGHQFPNYSSELNVNALLLGDSALYLCASSLAGTATYEQYFGPGTRLTVT.